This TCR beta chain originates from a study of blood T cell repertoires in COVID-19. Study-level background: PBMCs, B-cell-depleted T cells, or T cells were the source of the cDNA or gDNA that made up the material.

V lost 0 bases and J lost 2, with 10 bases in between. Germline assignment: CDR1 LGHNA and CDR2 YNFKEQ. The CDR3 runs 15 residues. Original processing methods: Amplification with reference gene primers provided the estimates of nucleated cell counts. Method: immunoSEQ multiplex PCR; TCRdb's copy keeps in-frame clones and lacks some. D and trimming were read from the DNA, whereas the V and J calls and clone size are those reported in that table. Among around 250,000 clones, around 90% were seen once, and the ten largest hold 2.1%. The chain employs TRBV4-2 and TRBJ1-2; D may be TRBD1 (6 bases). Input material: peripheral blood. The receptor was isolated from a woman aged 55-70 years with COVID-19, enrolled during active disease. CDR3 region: CASSQEGQSNYGYTF. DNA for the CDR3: TGTGCCAGCAGCCAAGAGGGACAATCAAACTATGGCTACACCTTC.